The 25 T cell receptor beta chains in this list originate from one sample, sequenced in a study of control samples from healthy donors and cancer patients. The protocol was immunoSEQ multiplex PCR, while the TCRdb copy is restricted to in-frame clones and leaves out a portion. This sample has about 58,000 clones, with around 87% found just once. Sequencing used PBMCs. All receptors derive from a woman aged 60-75 years with lung cancer.

This chain connects TRBV9 to TRBJ2-3; 8 nucleotides align to TRBD2. Unmatched junction bases numbered 5, after V lost 1 base and J lost 4 bases. CDR1 is SGDLS, CDR2 YYNGEE, per germline. The CDR3 consists of 15 residues. CDR3 in DNA: TGTGCCAGCAGCGTATCGGGAGGGGGGCCAGATACGCAGTATTTT. This translates into CASSVSGGGPDTQYF.

This rearrangement joins TRBV7-3 to TRBJ2-1; 9 bases agree with TRBD2. CDR3 length equals 15 residues. V trimming: 6 bases; J trimming: 4 bases; junction bases outside the gene matches: 7. In germline, CDR1 is SGHTA, CDR2 FQGTGA. The CDR3 region is CASSLGGRAYNEQFF. The DNA of the CDR3 is TGTGCCAGCAGTCTCGGCGGGAGGGCTTACAATGAGCAGTTCTTC.

This chain connects TRBV28 to TRBJ1-2, with unresolved D. The CDR3 loop spans 12 amino acids. Looked up from germline, CDR1 is MDHEN and CDR2 is SYDVKM. V was pared by 5 bases and J by 1 base, with 5 bases between. The CDR3 region is CASSPLNYGYTF. The CDR3 DNA follows: TGTGCCAGCAGTCCTCTTAACTATGGCTACACCTTC.

This sequence joins TRBV6-5 and TRBJ1-6, with 8 positions matching TRBD1. CDR3 length: 14 amino acids. V shed 5 bases and J 10 bases; nucleotides not matched to a gene: 7. Germline CDR1 reads MNHEY; CDR2 reads SVGAGI. CDR3 loop: CASSPGQGRSPLHF. The CDR3 nucleotides read TGTGCCAGCAGTCCTGGACAGGGTCGGTCACCCCTCCACTTT.

The rearrangement links TRBV21-1 to TRBJ2-1; the table's D call TRBD2 went unverified against the DNA. TRBV21-1 is described as a pseudogene. CDR3 length equals 16 residues. CDR3 protein: CASSTRGGSLYNEQFF. The DNA of the CDR3 is TGTGCCAGCAGTACCCGGGGGGGAAGCCTATACAATGAGCAGTTCTTC.

V is TRBV2 and J is TRBJ2-1; the match to TRBD2 covers 8 bases. The CDR3 runs to 15 residues. The V gene end was trimmed by 6 bases and the J gene end by 5 bases; junction bases not matched to a gene: 9. Germline V gene data show CDR1 as SNHLY and CDR2 as FYNNEI. The CDR3 region is CASSPPGLDDNEQFF. CDR3 sequence (DNA): TGTGCCAGCAGCCCCCCGGGACTAGATGACAATGAGCAGTTCTTC. Variable domain in full (rest from reference TRBV2 and TRBJ2-1): EPEVTQTPSHQVTQMGQEVILRCVPISNHLYFYWYRQILGQKVEFLVSFYNNEISEKSEIFDDQFSVERPDGSNFTLKIRSTKLEDSAMYFCASSPPGLDDNEQFFGPGTRLTVL.

This chain uses TRBV13 with TRBJ2-5, with 12 bases matching TRBD2. The CDR3 extends over 17 amino acids. V shed 3 bases, J shed 5 bases, and the junction held 10 bases outside the gene matches. CDR1 is PRHDT and CDR2 is FYEKMQ in the germline V gene (reference sequence). CDR3 residues: CASSFRTSGTSGETQYF. The CDR3 coding sequence is TGTGCCAGCAGCTTCAGGACTAGCGGGACATCCGGGGAGACCCAGTACTTC.

The chain is built from TRBV27 and TRBJ2-5; D is ambiguous. Germline V gene data show CDR1 as MNHEY and CDR2 as SMNVEV (reference sequence). The CDR3 is 12 amino acids. V dropped 6 bases and J dropped 2 bases, with 7 bases sitting between them. CDR3 region: CASRNIQETQYF. CDR3 DNA sequence: TGTGCCAGCAGAAACATACAAGAGACCCAGTACTTC.

The rearrangement joins TRBV7-9 to TRBJ2-5; possible D gene TRBD2, 5 bases. The CDR3 is 15 residues long. Germline CDR1 SEHNR, CDR2 FQNEAQ (reference sequence). V was clipped by 8 bases and J by 5 bases, with 21 bases between them. CDR3: CASDRGSLVGETQYF. For the CDR3, the DNA is TGTGCCAGCGATCGGGGTAGCCTGGTCGGGGAGACCCAGTACTTC.

The CDR3 nucleotides read TGCGCCAGCGGACCTGGGACAGGGCACGAAAAACTGTTTTTT. Encoded protein: CASGPGTGHEKLFF. The genes are TRBV5-1 and TRBJ1-4; 9 bases map to TRBD1. The germline CDR1 and CDR2 sequences are SGHRS and YFSETQ. V shed 7 bases and J 8 bases; nucleotides not matched to a gene: 9. This CDR3 is 14 amino acids long.

This clone was detected only once. J is TRBJ2-7 and V is TRBV7-9; 11 bases are a match to TRBD2. Losses at the gene ends were 1 base for V and 5 bases for J; bases not matched to a gene: 10. This CDR3 has 17 residues. Germline loops: CDR1 SEHNR, CDR2 FQNEAQ (reference sequence). CDR3: CASSLGRLAGGSDEQYF. The CDR3 DNA follows: TGTGCCAGCAGCTTAGGGCGGCTAGCGGGAGGTAGCGACGAGCAGTACTTC. The whole variable domain, remainder taken from reference TRBV7-9 and TRBJ2-7, is DTGVSQNPRHKITKRGQNVTFRCDPISEHNRLYWYRQTLGQGPEFLTYFQNEAQLEKSRLLSDRFSAERPKGSFSTLEIQRTEQGDSAMYLCASSLGRLAGGSDEQYFGPGTRLTVT.

The rearrangement joins TRBV5-6 to TRBJ1-2, with 7 bases that match TRBD1. V gave up 3 bases and J gave up 7 bases; unmatched junction bases: 12. The CDR3 has 15 residues. CDR1 is SGHDT, CDR2 YYEEEE, per germline. The CDR3 protein is CASSSQGGLALGYTF. The CDR3 nucleotides read TGTGCCAGCAGCTCCCAGGGGGGTTTAGCCCTTGGCTACACCTTC.

The chain has TRBV3-1 (or the pseudogene TRBV3-2) and TRBJ2-2; unclear D gene. Germline CDR1 LGHDT, CDR2 YNNKEL (reference sequence). The CDR3 totals 17 residues. Trimming shortened V by 1 base and J by 1 base, and 13 bases separated the two germline ends. CDR3 sequence: CASSQVDPWQNTGELFF. The CDR3 nucleotides read TGTGCCAGCAGCCAAGTAGATCCATGGCAGAACACCGGGGAGCTGTTTTTT.

The chain uses TRBV24-1 and TRBJ1-5; D perhaps matches TRBD1 (6 bases). Trimming stripped 3 bases from V and 3 bases from J, with 17 bases between. Looked up from germline, CDR1 is KGHDR and CDR2 is SFDVKD. The CDR3 length is 17 residues. CDR3 sequence: CATSDAGGARDNQPQHF. CDR3 in DNA: TGTGCCACCAGTGATGCGGGGGGGGCGCGGGACAATCAGCCCCAGCATTTT.

The chain carries TRBV28 and TRBJ2-7; 10 bases match TRBD1. Germline-derived CDR1 and CDR2 are MDHEN and SYDVKM. This CDR3 has 15 amino acids. The junction had 8 bases not matched to a gene; V was cut back by 6 bases and J by 3 bases. The chain's CDR3 is CASSPWTGGIYEQYF. Here the CDR3 DNA reads TGTGCCAGCAGCCCTTGGACAGGGGGAATCTACGAGCAGTACTTC.

The V call is TRBV18, the J call TRBJ2-7; D unresolved. CDR1 is KGHSH, CDR2 LQKENI, per germline. There are 15 residues in the CDR3. With 3 bases removed from V and 2 bases from J, the gap between germline ends came to 14 bases. The CDR3 DNA follows: TGTGCCAGCTCACCGGACGGACGGAATGCCTACGAGCAGTACTTC. It is translated as CASSPDGRNAYEQYF.

The chain recombines TRBV23-1 with TRBJ1-4; a possible D gene is TRBD1 (5 bases). TRBV23-1 is reported as an ORF; its role is uncertain. The CDR3 contains 15 residues. V was pared by 10 bases and J by 0 bases, with 15 bases between. For the CDR3, the DNA is TGCGCCACCACGTTGGGACGTGCAACTAATGAAAAACTGTTTTTT. Protein sequence: CATTLGRATNEKLFF.

This clone was observed a handful of times. The chain combines TRBV14 with TRBJ1-6; no firm D call. The CDR3 length is 15 residues. Germline V lookup: CDR1 SGHDN, CDR2 FVKESK. V was trimmed by 3 bases and J by 5 bases, leaving 11 bases between them. The CDR3 here is CASSQDGRNNSPLHF. The CDR3 DNA reads TGTGCCAGCAGCCAGGATGGCCGCAATAATTCACCCCTCCACTTT.

This clone was recorded only once. The chain joins TRBV2 to TRBJ1-2, with 9 bases aligning to TRBD1. V shed 4 bases, J shed 3 bases, and the junction held 9 bases outside the gene matches. Germline V lookup: CDR1 SNHLY, CDR2 FYNNEI. The CDR3 covers 16 residues. The CDR3 DNA reads as TGTGCCAGCAGTGTATTCCGGACAGGGGAGGACTATGGCTACACCTTC. Translation: CASSVFRTGEDYGYTF. Full variable domain (rest looked up from reference TRBV2 and TRBJ1-2): EPEVTQTPSHQVTQMGQEVILRCVPISNHLYFYWYRQILGQKVEFLVSFYNNEISEKSEIFDDQFSVERPDGSNFTLKIRSTKLEDSAMYFCASSVFRTGEDYGYTFGSGTRLTVV.

The chain is built from TRBV5-1 and TRBJ1-2; D ambiguous. The CDR3 is 14 amino acids. V was trimmed by 7 bases and J by 1 base, leaving 14 bases between them. Germline-derived CDR1 and CDR2 are SGHRS and YFSETQ. CDR3 sequence (DNA): TGCGCCAGCCGCCGTGAAGGGAATAACTATGGCTACACCTTC. Residues: CASRREGNNYGYTF.

In DNA form, the CDR3 reads TGTGCCAGCAGCTTACCCTTAGAGACTAGGAGGTATAGCAATCAGCCCCAGCATTTT. This sequence encodes CASSLPLETRRYSNQPQHF. The chain couples TRBV7-4 to TRBJ1-5; no firm D call. The CDR3 is 19 amino acids. Germline V gives CDR1 SGHVT, CDR2 SQSDAQ. The V end lost 2 bases, the J end lost 0 bases, and 20 bases lay between the germline ends.

In DNA form, the CDR3 reads TGTGCCAGCCTAACCTTGACTGCAAATGAGCAGTTCTTC. As protein: CASLTLTANEQFF. V is TRBV12-3 or TRBV12-4 and J is TRBJ2-1; D uncertain. This CDR3 spans 13 amino acids. V lost 8 bases, J lost 7 bases, and 15 bases lay in between.

This clone was found a few times. The chain has TRBV28 and TRBJ1-1; 9 bases line up with TRBD1. The germline V gene encodes CDR1 MDHEN and CDR2 SYDVKM. The trim removed 6 bases at V and 4 bases at J, leaving 9 bases unmatched. The CDR3 consists of 15 residues. The CDR3 DNA follows: TGTGCCAGCAGCTCCTCCGGGACAGGGTTCACTGAAGCTTTCTTT. Protein product: CASSSSGTGFTEAFF.

The chain joins TRBV29-1 to TRBJ1-2, with TRBD1 identical over 7 bases. V lost 4 bases, J lost 8 bases, and 10 bases stayed unmatched. The CDR3 is 13 amino acids. Germline V lookup: CDR1 SQVTM, CDR2 ANQGSEA. The CDR3 DNA is TGCAGCGTTGGGGGGCAGGGGGAGAAGGGCTACACCTTC. This encodes CSVGGQGEKGYTF.

The chain carries TRBV30 and TRBJ1-4; tentatively, D is TRBD1 (6 bases). This CDR3 comprises 12 residues. Trimming stripped 6 bases from V and 8 bases from J, with 13 bases between. Germline V lookup: CDR1 GTSNPN, CDR2 SVGIG (reference sequence). CDR3 protein: CACHGGGEKLFF. The CDR3 DNA follows: TGTGCCTGTCACGGAGGGGGAGAAAAACTGTTTTTT. The full variable domain, rest sourced from reference TRBV30 and TRBJ1-4, is SQTIHQWPATLVQPVGSPLSLECTVEGTSNPNLYWYRQAAGRGLQLLFYSVGIGQISSEVPQNLSASRPQDRQFILSSKKLLLSDSGFYLCACHGGGEKLFFGSGTQLSVL.